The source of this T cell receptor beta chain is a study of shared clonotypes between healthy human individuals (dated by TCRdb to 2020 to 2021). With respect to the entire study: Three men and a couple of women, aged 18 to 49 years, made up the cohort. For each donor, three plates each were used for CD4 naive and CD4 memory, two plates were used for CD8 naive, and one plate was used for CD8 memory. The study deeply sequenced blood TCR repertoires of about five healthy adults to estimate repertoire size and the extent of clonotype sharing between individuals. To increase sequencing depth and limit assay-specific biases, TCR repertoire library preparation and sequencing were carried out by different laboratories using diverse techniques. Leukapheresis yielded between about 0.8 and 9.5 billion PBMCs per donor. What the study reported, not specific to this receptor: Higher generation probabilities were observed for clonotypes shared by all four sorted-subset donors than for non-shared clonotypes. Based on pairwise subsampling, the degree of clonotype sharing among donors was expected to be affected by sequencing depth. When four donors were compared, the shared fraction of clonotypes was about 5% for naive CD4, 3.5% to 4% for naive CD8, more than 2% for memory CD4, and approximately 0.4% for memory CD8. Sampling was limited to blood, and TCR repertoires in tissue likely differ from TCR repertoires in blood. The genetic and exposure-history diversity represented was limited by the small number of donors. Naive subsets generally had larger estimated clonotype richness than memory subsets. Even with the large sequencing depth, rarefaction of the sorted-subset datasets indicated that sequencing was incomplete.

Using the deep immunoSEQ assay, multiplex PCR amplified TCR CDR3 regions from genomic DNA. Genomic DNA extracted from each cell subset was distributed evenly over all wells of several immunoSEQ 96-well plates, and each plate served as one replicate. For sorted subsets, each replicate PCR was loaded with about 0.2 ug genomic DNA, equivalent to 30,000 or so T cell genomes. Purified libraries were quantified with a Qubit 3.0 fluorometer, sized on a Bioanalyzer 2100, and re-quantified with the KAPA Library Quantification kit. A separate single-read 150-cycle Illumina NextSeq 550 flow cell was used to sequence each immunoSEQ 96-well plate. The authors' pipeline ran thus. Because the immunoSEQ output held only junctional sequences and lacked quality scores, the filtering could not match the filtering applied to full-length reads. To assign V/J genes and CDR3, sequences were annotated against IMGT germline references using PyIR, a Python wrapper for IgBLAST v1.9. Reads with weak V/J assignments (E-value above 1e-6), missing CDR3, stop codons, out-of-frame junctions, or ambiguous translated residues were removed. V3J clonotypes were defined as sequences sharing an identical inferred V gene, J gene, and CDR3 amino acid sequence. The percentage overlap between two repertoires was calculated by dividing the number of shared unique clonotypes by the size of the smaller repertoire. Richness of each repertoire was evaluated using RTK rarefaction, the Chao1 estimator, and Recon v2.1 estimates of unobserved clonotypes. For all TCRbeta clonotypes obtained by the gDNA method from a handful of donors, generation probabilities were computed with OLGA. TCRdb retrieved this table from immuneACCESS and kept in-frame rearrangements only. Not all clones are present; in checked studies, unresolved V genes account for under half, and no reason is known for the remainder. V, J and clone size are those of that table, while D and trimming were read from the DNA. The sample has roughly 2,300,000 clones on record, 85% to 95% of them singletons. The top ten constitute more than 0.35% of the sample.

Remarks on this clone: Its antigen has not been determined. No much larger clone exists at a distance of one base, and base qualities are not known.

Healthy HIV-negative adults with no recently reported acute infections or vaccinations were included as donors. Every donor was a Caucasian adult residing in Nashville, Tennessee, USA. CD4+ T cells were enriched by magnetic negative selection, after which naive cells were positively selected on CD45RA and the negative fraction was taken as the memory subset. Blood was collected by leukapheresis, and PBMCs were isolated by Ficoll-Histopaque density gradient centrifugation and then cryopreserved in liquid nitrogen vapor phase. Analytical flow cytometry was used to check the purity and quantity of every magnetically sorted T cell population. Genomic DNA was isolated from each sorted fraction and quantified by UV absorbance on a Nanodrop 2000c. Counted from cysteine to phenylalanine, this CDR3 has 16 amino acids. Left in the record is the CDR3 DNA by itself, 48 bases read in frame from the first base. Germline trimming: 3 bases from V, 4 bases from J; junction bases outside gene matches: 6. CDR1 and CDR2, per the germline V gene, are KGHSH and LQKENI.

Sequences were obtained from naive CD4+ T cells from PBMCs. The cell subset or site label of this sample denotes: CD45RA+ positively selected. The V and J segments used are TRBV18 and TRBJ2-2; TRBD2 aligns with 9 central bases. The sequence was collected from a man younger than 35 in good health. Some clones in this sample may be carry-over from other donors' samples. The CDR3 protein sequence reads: CASSPIAGAATGELFF. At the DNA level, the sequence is TGTGCCAGCTCACCCATAGCGGGAGCAGCCACCGGGGAGCTGTTTTTT.